This is a list of T cell receptor beta chains from one sample in a study of beta chain features in type 1 diabetes. Assay used: immunoSEQ multiplex PCR; TCRdb lists only in-frame clones, some missing. Found here are 400,000 to 600,000 clones, around 30% of them singletons; the top ten hold roughly 0.06%. Input material: naive CD4+ T cells from blood. These receptors all stem from a man younger than 30 in good health. CDR3s include the opening cysteine and the closing phenylalanine or tryptophan. The order of the fields is CDR3 DNA, CDR3 protein, V gene, J gene, clone size, D gene. The D gene is left open where the match is weak. Clone size is shown for a subset of rows, as once, few, many or a class of expanded clone.

DNA: TGTGCCAGCAGCGTACAGGGCGGCAATGAGCAGTTCTTC
CDR3: CASSVQGGNEQFF
V: TRBV14
J: TRBJ2-1
size: few
D: -

DNA: TGTGCCAGCAGCGCCCGCGGGGGCTCCTACAATGAGCAGTTCTTC
CDR3: CASSARGGSYNEQFF
V: TRBV9
J: TRBJ2-1
size: few
D: TRBD2

DNA: TGTGCCAGCAGCTTCTTCGTCAACCAAGAGACCCAGTACTTC
CDR3: CASSFFVNQETQYF
V: TRBV7-9
J: TRBJ2-5
size: -
D: -

DNA: TGTGCCAGCTCACCAGCAGATACGCAGTATTTT
CDR3: CASSPADTQYF
V: TRBV18
J: TRBJ2-3
size: -
D: -

DNA: TGTGCCAGCAGCGTAGCATTCTTGGGTGAGCAGTTCTTC
CDR3: CASSVAFLGEQFF
V: TRBV9
J: TRBJ2-1
size: few
D: -

DNA: TGTGCCTATCAGGATAGAGGGCTACAAACGGATACGCAGTATTTT
CDR3: CAYQDRGLQTDTQYF
V: TRBV30
J: TRBJ2-3
size: few
D: -

DNA: TGTGCCAGCTCGACAGGGGGCGAAGAGACCCAGTACTTC
CDR3: CASSTGGEETQYF
V: TRBV7-3
J: TRBJ2-5
size: few
D: TRBD1

DNA: TGTGCCTGGAGTTGGGGTCGGGAGACCCAGTACTTC
CDR3: CAWSWGRETQYF
V: TRBV30
J: TRBJ2-5
size: -
D: -

DNA: TGTGCCAGCAGCTTAAATGCAGGGGCCCAAGAGACCCAGTACTTC
CDR3: CASSLNAGAQETQYF
V: TRBV5-4
J: TRBJ2-5
size: -
D: -

DNA: TGTGCCTGGAGTCATTCCCTGGGGTTCTTCTATGGCTACACCTTC
CDR3: CAWSHSLGFFYGYTF
V: TRBV30
J: TRBJ1-2
size: -
D: -

DNA: TGCAGCGGCGGGACTAGCGGATACGAGCAGTACTTC
CDR3: CSGGTSGYEQYF
V: TRBV29-1
J: TRBJ2-7
size: -
D: TRBD2

DNA: TGTGCCAGCAGTGAATTCGGGTCGGAGGAGCAGTACTTC
CDR3: CASSEFGSEEQYF
V: TRBV25-1
J: TRBJ2-7
size: few
D: -

DNA: TGTGCCAGCAGTCTCGATTCTGGGATAGAGACCCAGTACTTC
CDR3: CASSLDSGIETQYF
V: TRBV9
J: TRBJ2-5
size: -
D: -

DNA: TGCGCCAGCGGTCGAAGAAGGTCCCTTAGCACAGATACGCAGTATTTT
CDR3: CASGRRRSLSTDTQYF
V: TRBV23-1
J: TRBJ2-3
size: -
D: -

DNA: TGTGCCACCGGGGAGGGTGTTCGCTACGAGCAGTACTTC
CDR3: CATGEGVRYEQYF
V: TRBV15
J: TRBJ2-7
size: few
D: TRBD2

DNA: TGTGCCAGCAGCTGGACAGGGATCAGAGGCTACGAGCAGTACTTC
CDR3: CASSWTGIRGYEQYF
V: TRBV7-9
J: TRBJ2-7
size: -
D: TRBD1